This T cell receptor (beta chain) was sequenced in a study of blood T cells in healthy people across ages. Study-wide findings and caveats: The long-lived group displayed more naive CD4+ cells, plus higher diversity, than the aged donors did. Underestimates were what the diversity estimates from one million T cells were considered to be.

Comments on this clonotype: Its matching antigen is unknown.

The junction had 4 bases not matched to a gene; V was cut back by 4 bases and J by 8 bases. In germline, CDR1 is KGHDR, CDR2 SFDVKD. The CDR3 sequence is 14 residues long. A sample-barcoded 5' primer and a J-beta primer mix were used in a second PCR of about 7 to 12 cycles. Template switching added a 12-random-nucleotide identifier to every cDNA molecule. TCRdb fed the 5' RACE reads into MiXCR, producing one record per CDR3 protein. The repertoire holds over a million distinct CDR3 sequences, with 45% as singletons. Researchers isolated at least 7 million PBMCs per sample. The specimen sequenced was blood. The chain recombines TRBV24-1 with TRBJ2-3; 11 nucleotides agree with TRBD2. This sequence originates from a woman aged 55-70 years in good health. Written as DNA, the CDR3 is TGTGCCACCAGTGACCCGGGACTAGCGGCTACGCAGTATTTT. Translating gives CATSDPGLAATQYF.